Listed below are T cell receptor beta chains from one sample, sequenced in a study of spatial heterogeneity in lung cancer. TCRdb reprocessed the 5' RACE reads with MiXCR, giving one entry per CDR3 protein. Here the sample spans over 25,000 distinct CDR3 sequences, under 8.5% being singletons. The starting material was lung tumor tissue, obtained at surgery. The receptor set was obtained from a male donor with early-stage non-small cell lung cancer. Both conserved end residues are part of each CDR3. Fields, in order: clone size, CDR3 length, J gene, V gene, D gene, CDR3 DNA, CDR3 protein. D genes are given only for firm matches. Only some rows state a clone size, as once, few, many or a class for expanded clones.

>many|13|TRBJ2-7|TRBV5-1|NA
TGCGCCAGCAGCATGACAGGTCCGTACGAGCAGTACTTC
CASSMTGPYEQYF
>many|15|TRBJ1-5|TRBV19|TRBD1
TGTGCCAGTAGTCCCTGGGACAGCACCAAGGAGCCCCAGCATTTT
CASSPWDSTKEPQHF
>many|15|TRBJ1-2|TRBV28|TRBD1
TGTGCCAGCAGGAAACGACAGGGAGGAAGCTATGGCTACACCTTC
CASRKRQGGSYGYTF
>NA|15|TRBJ2-2|TRBV14|NA
TGTGCCAGCAGCCAAGATAGTAACAGCGTTCGGGAGCTGTTTTTT
CASSQDSNSVRELFF
>few|13|TRBJ1-1|TRBV18|NA
TGTGCCAGCTCACAGGGGTCGGACACTGAAGCTTTCTTT
CASSQGSDTEAFF
>many|13|TRBJ1-6|TRBV6-2/TRBV6-3|TRBD1
TGTGCCACCACGGACAGGGGTGATTCACCCCTCCACTTT
CATTDRGDSPLHF
>NA|15|TRBJ1-6|TRBV7-2|NA
TGTGCCAGCAGCTTTTTAGTGTCGAGAGACTCACCCCTCCACTTT
CASSFLVSRDSPLHF
>NA|13|TRBJ2-5|TRBV18|NA
TGTGCCAGCTCACCGAACGGCCAAGAGACCCAGTACTTC
CASSPNGQETQYF
>NA|14|TRBJ2-3|TRBV3-1|NA
TGTGCCAGCAGCCAAAGAGACCACACAGATACGCAGTATTTT
CASSQRDHTDTQYF
>many|14|TRBJ2-7|TRBV20-1|TRBD1
TGCAGTGCTACCGGGACAGTGAAACTCTACGAGCAGTACTTC
CSATGTVKLYEQYF
>many|15|TRBJ2-5|TRBV15|NA
TGTGCCACCAGCAGAGATCGTAGGGGCCTGGAGACCCAGTACTTC
CATSRDRRGLETQYF
>NA|14|TRBJ2-5|TRBV4-3|NA
TGCGCCAGCAGCCGAGGGGACTGGGAGAAGACCCAGTACTTC
CASSRGDWEKTQYF
>few|11|TRBJ2-7|TRBV10-3|NA
TGTGCCATCAGTGAGAACTACGAGCAGTACTTC
CAISENYEQYF
>many|14|TRBJ1-1|TRBV4-1|NA
TGCGCCAGCAGCCAAGCTGGGGTTAGAACTGAAGCTTTCTTT
CASSQAGVRTEAFF
>NA|13|TRBJ1-2|TRBV28|NA
TGTGCCAGCAGTTTCTCAGGGAACTATGGCTACACCTTC
CASSFSGNYGYTF
>many|14|TRBJ2-1|TRBV5-1|NA
TGCGCCAGCAGCTGGGCAGGTTTCGAACGTGAGCAGTTCTTC
CASSWAGFEREQFF
>NA|15|TRBJ1-2|TRBV2|TRBD1
TGTGCCAGCAGTGGTCGGACAGGTTCGGAGGATGGCTACACCTTC
CASSGRTGSEDGYTF
>NA|11|TRBJ2-1|TRBV12-3/TRBV12-4|TRBD1
TGTGCCAGCAGCCGAACAGGGGCCCGGGTCTTC
CASSRTGARVF
>many|12|TRBJ2-3|TRBV28|NA
TGTGCCAGCAGTTTCGAAAGAACTACGCAGTATTTT
CASSFERTTQYF
>many|11|TRBJ2-1|TRBV24-1|NA
TGTGCCACCAGTGACTACAATGAGCAGTTCTTC
CATSDYNEQFF
>many|16|TRBJ2-3|TRBV5-1|TRBD1
TGCGCCAGCAGCTTGGCCATCGACAGGGGAGGAGATACGCAGTATTTT
CASSLAIDRGGDTQYF
>many|14|TRBJ2-1|TRBV2|TRBD1
TGTGCCAGCAGTGCAAGGGCAGGGGGCAGTGAGCAGTTCTTC
CASSARAGGSEQFF
>few|17|TRBJ2-2|TRBV11-2|TRBD1
TGTGCCAGCAGCGGTCCGGGACAGTTAATCCTCGGCGGGGAGCTGTTTTTT
CASSGPGQLILGGELFF
>many|10|TRBJ2-1|TRBV20-1|NA
TGCAGTGCTAGTAGCCATGAGCAGTTCTTC
CSASSHEQFF
>many|14|TRBJ2-1|TRBV28|NA
TGTGCCAGCACCAGGGAACGTCGATACAATGAGCAGTTCTTC
CASTRERRYNEQFF
>few|13|TRBJ2-2|TRBV2|NA
TGTGCCAGCAAGATTGAACACACCGGGGAGCTGTTTTTT
CASKIEHTGELFF
>NA|12|TRBJ1-6|TRBV4-2|TRBD1
TGTGCCAGCAGCCGAGAACAGGGGAACCTCCACTTT
CASSREQGNLHF
>few|14|TRBJ1-5|TRBV6-6|NA
TGTGCCAGCAGTTACTCGGGGGGAAGTCAGCCCCAGCATTTT
CASSYSGGSQPQHF
>few|14|TRBJ1-5|TRBV28|NA
TGTGCCAGCAGTTTGCATCTAAGAAGGCAGCCCCAGCATTTT
CASSLHLRRQPQHF
>NA|14|TRBJ2-3|TRBV5-1|NA
TGCGCCAGCACCCCTGCCGCTTACACAGATACGCAGTATTTT
CASTPAAYTDTQYF
>many|16|TRBJ2-3|TRBV9|TRBD2
TGTGCCAGCAGCGTCTCACTAGCGGGGGGCACAGATACGCAGTATTTT
CASSVSLAGGTDTQYF
>many|15|TRBJ2-2|TRBV28|NA
TGTGCCAGCAGTTTAGGGAGTGAGGGCTCCGGGGAGCTGTTTTTT
CASSLGSEGSGELFF
>NA|14|TRBJ2-2|TRBV20-1|TRBD1
TGCAGTGCTACTGACAGGGTCTTTCCCGGGGAGCTGTTTTTT
CSATDRVFPGELFF
>many|16|TRBJ1-2|TRBV20-1|TRBD1
TGCAGTGCTAGGGAACATCCCGGGACAGGGCTTGATGGCTACACCTTC
CSAREHPGTGLDGYTF
>many|15|TRBJ2-2|TRBV5-1|NA
TGCGCCAGCAGCCGCGGACAGCTGAACACCGGGGAGCTGTTTTTT
CASSRGQLNTGELFF
>many|17|TRBJ2-3|TRBV5-1|TRBD2
TGCGCCAGCAGCTTGGCCGTGGTAGCGGGCCGCACAGATACGCAGTATTTT
CASSLAVVAGRTDTQYF
>many|14|TRBJ1-1|TRBV10-1|NA
TGCGCCAGCCGGGGGTCCGGGGGGAACACTGAAGCTTTCTTT
CASRGSGGNTEAFF
>many|14|TRBJ1-1|TRBV6-2/TRBV6-3|NA
TGTGCCAGCAGCCTGTACGGACTGAACACTGAAGCTTTCTTT
CASSLYGLNTEAFF
>many|14|TRBJ2-1|TRBV29-1|NA
TGCAGCGTTAATGAAAAGGGGTTTTCGAATGAGCAGTTCTTC
CSVNEKGFSNEQFF
>NA|14|TRBJ2-4|TRBV9|NA
TGTGCCAGCAGCGTGAACTGGGGTGGGAACATTCAGTACTTC
CASSVNWGGNIQYF
>many|18|TRBJ2-3|TRBV6-1|TRBD1
TGTGCCAGCAGCGGCTCTACCGGGACAGCTTTGAGCACAGATACGCAGTATTTT
CASSGSTGTALSTDTQYF
>NA|13|TRBJ1-2|TRBV5-6|NA
TGTGCCAGCAGCTTGGGTAGCGCTTATGGCTACACCTTC
CASSLGSAYGYTF
>many|14|TRBJ1-5|TRBV12-3/TRBV12-4|NA
TGTGCCAGCAGTTTAGAGGCAGGTGGGAAACCCCAGCATTTT
CASSLEAGGKPQHF
>medium-sized|15|TRBJ2-7|TRBV28|TRBD1
TGTGCCAGCAGTGGACAGGGGGCTGGTGCCTACGAGCAGTACTTC
CASSGQGAGAYEQYF
>NA|14|TRBJ1-1|TRBV20-1|NA
TGCAGTGCTAGAGACTCGGACGTTCCCACTGAAGCTTTCTTT
CSARDSDVPTEAFF
>NA|15|TRBJ2-7|TRBV10-1|NA
TGCGCCAGCAGTGGGCGGGGTCCCGATTCCTACGAGCAGTACTTC
CASSGRGPDSYEQYF
>NA|16|TRBJ1-5|TRBV18|TRBD1
TGTGCCAGCTCACAGAGGACAGGGGGCATCAATCAGCCCCAGCATTTT
CASSQRTGGINQPQHF
>many|14|TRBJ2-1|TRBV11-1|NA
TGTGCCAGCAGCACCCCTGTGAGGGCCCCTGAGCAGTTCTTC
CASSTPVRAPEQFF
>few|13|TRBJ1-5|TRBV10-3|NA
TGTGCCGCCTCTACAGGTTCCAATCAGCCCCAGCATTTT
CAASTGSNQPQHF
>many|13|TRBJ2-5|TRBV5-1|NA
TGCGCCAGCAGTCGGGTCCTACAAGAGACCCAGTACTTC
CASSRVLQETQYF
>NA|13|TRBJ2-7|TRBV14|NA
TGTGCCAGCAGCCTAACAGGGTTTCGGGAGCAGTACTTC
CASSLTGFREQYF
>NA|13|TRBJ2-7|TRBV12-3/TRBV12-4|TRBD2
TGTGCTTCGCGCCTAGCGGGCTCCTACGAGCAGTACTTC
CASRLAGSYEQYF
>many|16|TRBJ2-5|TRBV5-6|TRBD2
TGTGCCAGCAGCTTTGCAGCGGGGGGGCCAACAGAGACCCAGTACTTC
CASSFAAGGPTETQYF
>many|15|TRBJ2-5|TRBV11-2|NA
TGTGCCAGCACCCTTACGGGGGCCTTAGGAGAGACCCAGTACTTC
CASTLTGALGETQYF
>NA|14|TRBJ2-2|TRBV5-8|NA
TGTGCCAGCAGTAACCCAGGGGATCCCGGGGAGCTGTTTTTT
CASSNPGDPGELFF
>many|15|TRBJ1-2|TRBV18|TRBD1
TGTGCCAGCTCATTATATCAACAGGGGGCGATGGGCTACACCTTC
CASSLYQQGAMGYTF
>many|15|TRBJ2-7|TRBV7-9|TRBD1
TGTGCCAGCAGCTCCAGGGACAGGGGCTGGGACGAGCAGTACTTC
CASSSRDRGWDEQYF
>many|14|TRBJ2-5|TRBV24-1|TRBD1
TGTGCCACCAGTACCCGGACAGGACGAGAGACCCAGTACTTC
CATSTRTGRETQYF
>NA|13|TRBJ2-7|TRBV2|NA
TGTGCCAGCAGTGCTGCGAATGGGGGAGAGCAGTACTTC
CASSAANGGEQYF